This T cell receptor (beta chain) was observed in a study of shared clonotypes between healthy human individuals. V lost 3 bases to trimming and J lost 7 bases, with 10 bases between them. CDR1 is MNHNS and CDR2 is SASEGT in the germline V gene. CDR3 size: 13 residues. Whole-study findings and limits: Owing to a small donor count, the genetic and exposure-history diversity represented was limited. How much donors shared clonotypes was expected to be affected by sequencing depth. Memory subsets generally showed smaller estimated richness than naive subsets did.

Sequencing used immunoSEQ multiplex PCR; TCRdb keeps in-frame clones, though not all of them. The sample shows 2 million to 2.5 million clones, 93% of them seen only once. In regard to this clone: Its antigen remains unidentified.

The chain joins TRBV6-1 to TRBJ1-5; D call uncertain. This clonotype was sampled from a man between 18 and 35 years old in good health. Some clones in this sample may be carry-over from other donors' samples. The sample was naive CD4+ T cells from PBMCs. Subset meaning: CD45RA+ positively selected. The CDR3 DNA follows: TGTGCCAGCAGTGAGGCGGTGGAACAGCCCCAGCATTTT. Translation: CASSEAVEQPQHF.